Below, 21 T cell receptor beta chains from the same sample are listed, as sequenced in a study of T cells in Graves' hyperthyroidism and ophthalmopathy. Amplified regions were TCR beta CDR3 sequences from RNA transcripts. The HTBI primer set served for first-round RT-PCR of the TCR CDR3. TCRdb re-analysed the multiplex PCR reads in MiXCR, keeping a single row per CDR3 protein. The profile covers 550,000 to 700,000 distinct CDR3 sequences, with about 14% appearing a single time and about 4.5% taken by the ten largest. The sample comprised blood. The receptors shown here come from a woman in her forties with Graves' ophthalmopathy.

This clonotype was seen repeatedly, ten times or more. This rearrangement joins TRBV18 to TRBJ2-7, with unresolved D. This CDR3 comprises 12 residues. CDR1 KGHSH and CDR2 LQKENI come from the germline V gene. With 2 bases removed from V and 6 bases from J, the gap between germline ends came to 8 bases. The CDR3 spells CASSPARAEQYF. CDR3 bases: TGTGCCAGCTCACCAGCCAGAGCCGAGCAGTACTTC.

This clonotype came up many times. This chain connects TRBV7-6 to TRBJ2-7; 7 bases are shared with TRBD2. Germline CDR1 is SGHVS and CDR2 is FNYEAQ. This CDR3 region has 15 residues. J was trimmed by 3 bases and V by 2 bases; bases with no gene match: 7. CDR3 sequence reads: CASSLRASGVYEQYF. The CDR3 bases are TGTGCCAGCAGCTTAAGGGCTAGCGGAGTCTACGAGCAGTACTTC.

The genes are TRBV24-1 and TRBJ2-2; TRBD1 might be the D (5 bases). This CDR3 region has 13 residues. Trimming stripped 7 bases from V and 3 bases from J, with 8 bases between. Looked up from germline, CDR1 is KGHDR and CDR2 is SFDVKD. The DNA for the CDR3 is TGTGCCACCAGGGACATGGACACCGGGGAGCTGTTTTTT. It encodes CATRDMDTGELFF.

This clonotype turned up a few times. J is TRBJ2-7 and V is TRBV7-2; 9 nucleotides match TRBD2. The CDR3 totals 15 residues. Germline CDR1 is SGHTA and CDR2 is FQGNSA. Losses at the gene ends were 1 base for V and 2 bases for J; bases not matched to a gene: 3. This CDR3 reads CASSLGGGRAYEQYF. The CDR3 DNA follows: TGTGCCAGCAGCTTAGGAGGCGGGAGGGCCTACGAGCAGTACTTC.

This clonotype turned up a few times. The V gene is TRBV11-2, the J gene TRBJ2-3; 9 nucleotides match TRBD2. Trimming took 5 bases from V and 2 from J; bases not matched to a gene: 5. The CDR3 contains 15 residues. Per germline, CDR1 SGHAT and CDR2 FQNNGV. CDR3 nucleotide sequence: TGTGCCAGCAGCCCTCGGACTAGCGACACAGATACGCAGTATTTT. Its protein product is CASSPRTSDTDTQYF. The entire variable domain, with the rest obtained from reference TRBV11-2 and TRBJ2-3, is as follows: EAGVAQSPRYKIIEKRQSVAFWCNPISGHATLYWYQQILGQGPKLLIQFQNNGVVDDSQLPKDRFSAERLKGVDSTLKIQPAKLEDSAVYLCASSPRTSDTDTQYFGPGTRLTVL.

A few counts support this clonotype. The rearrangement links TRBV12-5 to TRBJ2-2; no clear D gene. The CDR3 contains 13 residues. Trimming took off 2 bases at V and 7 bases at J, with 8 bases between the two ends. Germline CDR1 is LGHNT and CDR2 is FRNRAP. As DNA, the CDR3 is TGTGCTAGTGGTTTGCCCGTTGTCGGGGAGCTGTTTTTT. It translates to CASGLPVVGELFF.

There are many counts of this clonotype. This chain joins TRBV28 and TRBJ2-7; a possible D gene is TRBD2 (6 bases). Germline CDR1 MDHEN, CDR2 SYDVKM. The CDR3 runs 14 residues. V lost 6 bases and J 3 bases, leaving 15 bases between the germline ends. The CDR3 DNA reads as TGTGCCAGCAGCCCCGGGCTAGCGTTCTACGAGCAGTACTTC. This codes for CASSPGLAFYEQYF.

This clonotype was picked up many times. The chain links TRBV9 to TRBJ2-7; 10 bases are a match to TRBD1. The V gene end was trimmed by 0 bases and the J gene end by 4 bases; junction bases not matched to a gene: 1. The CDR3 covers 14 residues. Germline CDR1 and CDR2: SGDLS and YYNGEE. Here the CDR3 reads CASSVADRGYEQYF. CDR3 coding DNA: TGTGCCAGCAGCGTAGCGGACAGGGGGTACGAGCAGTACTTC.

This clonotype came up many times. The chain recombines TRBV7-2 with TRBJ1-2; the D is unclear. CDR1 SGHTA and CDR2 FQGNSA come from the germline V gene. There are 14 residues in the CDR3. Trimming removed 7 bases from V and 0 bases from J, with 12 bases in between. The CDR3 sequence is CASTLSVSNYGYTF. The CDR3 DNA reads as TGTGCCAGCACCCTCTCGGTGTCTAACTATGGCTACACCTTC. Supplemented by reference TRBV7-2 and TRBJ1-2, the full variable domain reads GAGVSQSPSNKVTEKGKDVELRCDPISGHTALYWYRQSLGQGLEFLIYFQGNSAPDKSGLPSDRFSAERTGGSVSTLTIQRTQQEDSAVYLCASTLSVSNYGYTFGSGTRLTVV.

This clonotype was recorded at least ten times. The chain is built from TRBV11-2 and TRBJ1-2; 7 nucleotides agree with TRBD1. The length of the CDR3 is 13 residues. Germline assignment: CDR1 SGHAT and CDR2 FQNNGV. Losses at the gene ends were 2 bases for V and 8 bases for J; bases not matched to a gene: 5. The CDR3 reads CASSLRRGFGYTF. In nucleotides, the CDR3 is TGTGCCAGCAGCTTACGCAGGGGGTTCGGCTACACCTTC.

In its sample, this clonotype was seen many times. The J gene is TRBJ2-2, the V gene TRBV7-2; D remains unclear. V gave up 0 bases and J gave up 5 bases, with 10 bases separating them. Germline V gene sequence: CDR1 SGHTA, CDR2 FQGNSA. This CDR3 has 15 residues. The CDR3 sequence: CASSLAQVGTGELFF. DNA for the CDR3: TGTGCCAGCAGCTTAGCCCAAGTTGGAACCGGGGAGCTGTTTTTT.

This clonotype was observed at least ten times. The rearrangement links TRBV5-7 to TRBJ2-7, with D perhaps TRBD1 (5 bases). TRBV5-7 falls under the ORF class, with uncertain function. CDR3 length equals 15 residues. Trimming stripped 4 bases from V and 2 bases from J, with 16 bases between. The CDR3 region has the DNA TGTGCCAGCAGCCGACCAGGGCCGCGAGCCTACGAGCAGTACTTC. Protein product: CASSRPGPRAYEQYF.

This clonotype appeared a few times. The chain links TRBV18 to TRBJ2-5; perhaps TRBD2 as D (6 bases). V lost 2 bases and J 0 bases, leaving 10 bases between the germline ends. Germline V gene data show CDR1 as KGHSH and CDR2 as LQKENI. The CDR3 runs to 15 residues. The CDR3 here is CASSPFVADQETQYF. CDR3 DNA: TGTGCCAGCTCACCATTCGTAGCGGACCAAGAGACCCAGTACTTC.

The table lists this clonotype with many counts. V is TRBV20-1 and J is TRBJ1-2, with D tentatively TRBD1 (5 bases). This CDR3 has 12 residues. Trimming stripped 5 bases from V and 2 bases from J, with 9 bases between. CDR1 is DFQATT, CDR2 SNEGSKA, per germline (reference sequence). The CDR3 reads CSAPGANYGYTF. The CDR3 nucleotides are TGCAGTGCTCCCGGGGCCAACTATGGCTACACCTTC.

The chain recombines TRBV6-2 or TRBV6-3 with TRBJ2-7, with 7 bases identical to TRBD2. Germline CDR1 reads MNHEY; CDR2 reads SVGEGT. The CDR3 is 18 amino acids. The V segment lost 7 bases and the J segment 1 base; nucleotides outside the gene matches: 19. In nucleotides, the CDR3 is TGTGCCAGCACTACGGGGCAGTTCACCCCTAGCGGTTCCTACGAGCAGTACTTC. This translates into CASTTGQFTPSGSYEQYF.

This clonotype showed up many times. The chain uses TRBV20-1 and TRBJ1-1, with 8 bases identical to TRBD1. Germline V gene sequence: CDR1 DFQATT, CDR2 SNEGSKA (reference sequence). The CDR3 spans 14 residues. V was clipped by 6 bases and J by 3 bases; unmatched bases: 9. In DNA, the CDR3 is TGCAGTGCGGACAGGGTAACGCTCTACACTGAAGCTTTCTTT. Translation gives CSADRVTLYTEAFF.

In this sample, this clonotype turned up many times. The chain employs TRBV27 and TRBJ1-1; no clear D. V lost 2 bases to trimming and J lost 1 base, with 11 bases between them. The CDR3 has 15 amino acids. Germline lookup yields CDR1 MNHEY and CDR2 SMNVEV (reference sequence). CDR3 sequence: CASSLIPGSNTEAFF. CDR3 bases: TGTGCCAGCAGTTTAATCCCAGGATCGAACACTGAAGCTTTCTTT.

The chain has TRBV18 and TRBJ1-3, with D possibly being TRBD1 (6 bases). With 4 bases removed from V and 0 bases from J, the gap between germline ends came to 13 bases. CDR3 size: 16 residues. Germline CDR1 is KGHSH and CDR2 is LQKENI. The CDR3 loop reads CASSLMADSSGNTIYF. As DNA, the CDR3 is TGTGCCAGCTCACTAATGGCGGACAGCTCTGGAAACACCATATATTTT.

This clonotype has ten or more counts. The chain carries TRBV12-3 or TRBV12-4 and TRBJ1-1; D is unclear. CDR3 length: 13 amino acids. V was clipped by 6 bases and J by 5 bases, with 13 bases between them. The chain's CDR3 is CASSPGHRTEAFF. CDR3 in DNA: TGTGCCAGCAGCCCGGGCCACCGGACTGAAGCTTTCTTT.

This clonotype has a handful of counts. V and J are TRBV27 and TRBJ1-1; D gene uncertain. V gave up 3 bases and J gave up 7 bases, with 9 bases separating them. The length of the CDR3 is 12 residues. Germline CDR1 and CDR2: MNHEY and SMNVEV (reference sequence). CDR3: CASSFLRGEAFF. Here the CDR3 DNA reads TGTGCCAGCAGTTTTCTTCGGGGTGAAGCTTTCTTT.

This clonotype has ten or more counts. The V and J genes are TRBV6-5 and TRBJ1-3; D remains unclear. Germline V gene data show CDR1 as MNHEY and CDR2 as SVGAGI. The CDR3 length is 14 residues. V lost 5 bases, J lost 0 bases, and 8 bases lay in between. The CDR3 region has the DNA TGTGCCAGCAGTCTTCTTCTCTCTGGAAACACCATATATTTT. Amino acid sequence: CASSLLLSGNTIYF.